Given below is one TCR beta chain in context. No antigen is known for it. Base qualities are missing; no much larger clone stands one base away. The record originates from a study of T cell responses to AZD1222 COVID-19 vaccine (dated by TCRdb to the early 2020s). For the study in its entirety: A total of under 250 trial participants underwent TCR sequencing, of whom about 200 had received two doses of AZD1222 and around 26 had received two doses of the MenACWY control vaccine. Trial participants were enrolled by age into 18-55, 56-69 and 70-plus year subgroups, with roughly 160, 29 and 62 TCR-sequenced participants respectively.

What the work shows at the level of the full study, not this receptor alone: CD4 TCRs associated with the vaccine covered the entire spike protein, and the dominant responses were in regions 160-218 and 743-854. In the small 56-69-year group, the increase in depth fell short of significance, most likely because of low power. Because no day 14 peak-response samples were available, repertoires were characterized only after the peak T cell response. Conclusions about previously exposed vaccinees were limited because only 6 or 7 AZD1222 recipients were SARS-CoV-2 seropositive at baseline. Most participants were white British and females outnumbered males, and the authors suggested that clonal diversity may have been underestimated. After two AZD1222 doses, spike-specific TCR breadth and depth were significantly higher than at day 0 and than in MenACWY recipients. Reportedly, almost half of the unique spike-specific TCRs recognized epitopes lying outside the regions that are mutated in the B.1.351 and B.1.1.7 variants.

Read against the paper, the sample's time point label means: about 28 days (+/-7) after the second vaccine dose. Because spike-specific TCR depth and breadth did not differ between the two schedules, AZD1222 recipients who got a second dose at roughly 4 weeks were pooled with those who got a second dose at roughly 12 weeks. Samples from vaccinated people were obtained from the UK trials COV001 and COV002, which included a single-blind randomized controlled phase 2/3 trial of AZD1222 (ChAdOx1 nCoV-19) in healthy adults. For TCRbeta chain sequencing, PBMC samples from trial participants were taken at day 0 and at day 28 after the second dose. The CDR3 regions of human TCRbeta chains were analyzed by immunosequencing. Per the original workflow: TCRs in the repertoires were compared against a reference library of SARS-CoV-2-specific TCRs that had been generated with the MIRA antigen-specificity platform. Breadth was defined as the fraction of unique TCRs that were SARS-CoV-2-associated, and depth was defined as the fraction of total T cells that were SARS-CoV-2-associated. Using the MIRA data, every spike-specific TCR was mapped to the spike region that the TCR reacted to and assigned to either a CD4 or a CD8 class. Log10-transformed breadth and depth values were compared by one-way ANOVA with Sidak's multiple comparisons tests. In its TCRdb copy, this immuneACCESS table keeps in-frame sequences only and misses some clones. Where compared with another copy, unresolved V genes explain less than half of these, and the others have no known cause. V and J calls and clone size come straight from that table; D and trimming were deduced from the DNA. This sample holds approximately 190,000 clones; 85% to 95% were observed only once. Less than 1.2% of the sample is in the top ten clones.

The germline V gene gives CDR1 as MGHRA and CDR2 as YSYEKL. For this chain, trimming is 2 bases at the V end and 0 bases at the J end, and the number of junction bases without a gene match is 10. The CDR3 starts with the cysteine, ends with the phenylalanine, and has 19 residues. CDR3 DNA is the only sequence kept; it has 57 bases, read in frame from the first base. The sequence was collected from an adult who received the AZD1222 COVID-19 vaccine. The V gene is TRBV4-1 and the J gene is TRBJ1-5; TRBD1 fits 10 bases in the junction. The sequenced sample was peripheral blood, obtained 28 days after the second AZD1222 dose. The CDR3: CASSQIGQGVPYSNQPQHF. The DNA sequence reads TGCGCCAGCAGCCAAATAGGACAGGGGGTCCCGTATAGCAATCAGCCCCAGCATTTT.